These T cell receptor beta chains were read from a single sample in a study of T cells after posttransplantation cyclophosphamide. Sequencing was performed with immunoSEQ multiplex PCR; in TCRdb, only in-frame clones are kept and a portion is missing. The sample has about 19,000 clones, roughly nine tenths seen once; the top ten hold 5.5% to 7.5%. The sample in question was PBMCs, obtained after allogeneic stem cell transplant with posttransplant cyclophosphamide. These receptors all stem from a female patient aged 40-50 years who received an allogeneic stem cell transplant from a related donor, was CMV-positive, and had no GVHD. Some T cells may trace back to the graft donor. Both conserved end residues are part of each CDR3. A D gene is named only where the DNA matches it firmly. Clone size, where shown, is once, few, many, or a class for clones that have expanded.

abundance	d_gene	j_gene	v_gene	CDR3aa	CDR3nt
.	TRBD1	TRBJ1-4	TRBV18	CASSLSWRGTGDEKLFF	TGTGCCAGCTCACTTTCTTGGCGCGGGACAGGGGATGAAAAACTGTTTTTT
.	.	TRBJ1-1	TRBV29-1	CSVAGGGSTEAFF	TGCAGCGTTGCGGGGGGCGGGAGCACTGAAGCTTTCTTT
.	.	TRBJ2-3	TRBV7-3	CASSSDSYGTQYF	TGTGCCAGCAGCTCAGACAGTTACGGTACGCAGTATTTT
.	TRBD1	TRBJ2-1	TRBV19	CASSRIGDRVDNEQFF	TGTGCCAGTAGTAGAATCGGGGACAGGGTTGATAATGAGCAGTTCTTC
.	TRBD2	TRBJ2-1	TRBV4-3	CASSQDKLAGGLGEQFF	TGCGCCAGCAGCCAAGATAAGCTAGCGGGAGGTCTAGGGGAGCAGTTCTTC
few	.	TRBJ2-1	TRBV10-3	CAIREKLKLTEINSYNEQFF	TGTGCCATCAGGGAGAAATTAAAATTAACCGAGATAAACTCCTACAATGAGCAGTTCTTC
.	.	TRBJ2-5	TRBV7-9	CASSLALRGAETQYF	TGTGCCAGCAGCTTAGCGCTAAGGGGCGCAGAGACCCAGTACTTC
.	.	TRBJ2-7	TRBV5-4	CASSLDRTVYEQYF	TGTGCCAGCAGCTTGGATCGGACAGTCTACGAGCAGTACTTC
once	TRBD2	TRBJ2-1	TRBV28	CASGNWGLAGGSSYNEQFF	TGTGCCAGCGGTAACTGGGGACTAGCGGGAGGGAGCTCCTACAATGAGCAGTTCTTC
.	.	TRBJ1-5	TRBV11-2	CASSRDSLDQPQHF	TGTGCCAGCAGCCGCGACAGCCTGGATCAGCCCCAGCATTTT
few	.	TRBJ1-1	TRBV27	CASSVGGIRTEAFF	TGTGCCAGCAGTGTGGGAGGAATTAGGACTGAAGCTTTCTTT
.	.	TRBJ2-5	TRBV4-3	CASSLTLPWEPEETQYF	TGCGCCAGCAGCCTAACGCTGCCCTGGGAGCCTGAAGAGACCCAGTACTTC
.	.	TRBJ1-4	TRBV15	CATSRQGGATNEKLFF	TGTGCCACCAGCAGACAAGGGGGAGCAACTAATGAAAAACTGTTTTTT
.	TRBD2	TRBJ2-1	TRBV9	CASSPGERKLAASYNEQFF	TGTGCCAGCAGCCCCGGCGAGCGGAAACTAGCGGCCTCCTACAATGAGCAGTTCTTC
.	.	TRBJ1-3	TRBV10-1	CASSGPCGTLSGNTIYF	TGCGCCAGCAGTGGACCCTGCGGTACCCTCTCTGGAAACACCATATATTTT
.	.	TRBJ2-7	TRBV2	CASISPSSYEQYF	TGTGCCAGCATAAGTCCGAGCTCCTACGAGCAGTACTTC
.	.	TRBJ1-5	TRBV19	CASRGGIGGQPQHF	TGTGCCAGTAGAGGGGGTATTGGGGGACAGCCCCAGCATTTT
.	.	TRBJ2-2	TRBV5-1	CASSLTHLNTGELFF	TGCGCCAGCAGCTTGACTCACCTGAACACCGGGGAGCTGTTTTTT
few	.	TRBJ2-1	TRBV19	CASSILTSGNEQFF	TGTGCCAGTAGTATATTAACCTCGGGCAATGAGCAGTTCTTC
.	TRBD1	TRBJ2-7	TRBV29-1	CSIRDRVTYEQYF	TGCAGCATCCGGGACAGGGTGACCTACGAGCAGTACTTC
.	TRBD2	TRBJ2-2	TRBV19	CASSIQTGGSGELFF	TGTGCCAGTAGTATACAAACGGGAGGTTCCGGGGAGCTGTTTTTT
.	TRBD2	TRBJ2-2	TRBV10-2	CASRFLAGSTGELFF	TGCGCCAGCAGGTTTCTAGCGGGAAGCACCGGGGAGCTGTTTTTT
.	TRBD1	TRBJ2-7	TRBV27	CASSGGTGGYEQYF	TGTGCCAGCAGTGGGGGGACAGGGGGCTACGAGCAGTACTTC
few	TRBD2	TRBJ2-7	TRBV5-4	CASSQLPGLAYEQYF	TGTGCCAGCAGCCAACTTCCGGGACTAGCGTACGAGCAGTACTTC
.	TRBD2	TRBJ2-1	TRBV9	CASSDSLVGPLAVPYNEQFF	TGTGCCAGCAGCGATAGTTTAGTGGGCCCACTAGCGGTCCCCTACAATGAGCAGTTCTTC
few	TRBD1	TRBJ1-2	TRBV5-4	CASSLPPGQGPLYGYTF	TGTGCCAGCAGCTTGCCACCGGGACAGGGGCCCCTCTATGGCTACACCTTC
.	.	TRBJ2-5	TRBV7-2	CASSSYQETQYF	TGTGCCAGCAGCTCATACCAAGAGACCCAGTACTTC
.	TRBD2	TRBJ2-6	TRBV27	CASSPRRTSGRAGANVLTF	TGTGCCAGCAGCCCCAGAAGGACTAGCGGGAGAGCTGGGGCCAACGTCCTGACTTTC